This note documents a single TCR beta chain sequence. This record comes from a study of blood T cell repertoires in COVID-19. Study in general: Samples representing acute and convalescent COVID-19 were sourced from the United States, Italy and Spain.

Grouping used clinical history reported by participants in a survey and questionnaire. Under the authors' procedure: Estimated nucleated cell counts came from reference gene primer amplification. Sequencing was performed with immunoSEQ multiplex PCR; in TCRdb, only in-frame clones are kept and a portion is missing. V and J calls and clone size are as listed in that table; D and trimming were resolved from the DNA. The sample includes about 140,000 clones, 80% to 90% of them seen just once. The sequence was collected from a woman aged 50 to 60 with acute COVID-19. The sample comprised PBMCs or T cells enriched from blood (not recorded which).

CDR3 sequence reads: CASRNTGTAYNEQFF. Here the CDR3 DNA reads TGTGCCAGCAGAAACACCGGGACAGCCTACAATGAGCAGTTCTTC. V is TRBV27 and J is TRBJ2-1; TRBD1 matches at 7 bases. With 6 bases clipped from V and 2 bases from J, the junction kept 7 bases outside the gene matches. The CDR3 covers 15 residues. Germline lookup yields CDR1 MNHEY and CDR2 SMNVEV (reference sequence).